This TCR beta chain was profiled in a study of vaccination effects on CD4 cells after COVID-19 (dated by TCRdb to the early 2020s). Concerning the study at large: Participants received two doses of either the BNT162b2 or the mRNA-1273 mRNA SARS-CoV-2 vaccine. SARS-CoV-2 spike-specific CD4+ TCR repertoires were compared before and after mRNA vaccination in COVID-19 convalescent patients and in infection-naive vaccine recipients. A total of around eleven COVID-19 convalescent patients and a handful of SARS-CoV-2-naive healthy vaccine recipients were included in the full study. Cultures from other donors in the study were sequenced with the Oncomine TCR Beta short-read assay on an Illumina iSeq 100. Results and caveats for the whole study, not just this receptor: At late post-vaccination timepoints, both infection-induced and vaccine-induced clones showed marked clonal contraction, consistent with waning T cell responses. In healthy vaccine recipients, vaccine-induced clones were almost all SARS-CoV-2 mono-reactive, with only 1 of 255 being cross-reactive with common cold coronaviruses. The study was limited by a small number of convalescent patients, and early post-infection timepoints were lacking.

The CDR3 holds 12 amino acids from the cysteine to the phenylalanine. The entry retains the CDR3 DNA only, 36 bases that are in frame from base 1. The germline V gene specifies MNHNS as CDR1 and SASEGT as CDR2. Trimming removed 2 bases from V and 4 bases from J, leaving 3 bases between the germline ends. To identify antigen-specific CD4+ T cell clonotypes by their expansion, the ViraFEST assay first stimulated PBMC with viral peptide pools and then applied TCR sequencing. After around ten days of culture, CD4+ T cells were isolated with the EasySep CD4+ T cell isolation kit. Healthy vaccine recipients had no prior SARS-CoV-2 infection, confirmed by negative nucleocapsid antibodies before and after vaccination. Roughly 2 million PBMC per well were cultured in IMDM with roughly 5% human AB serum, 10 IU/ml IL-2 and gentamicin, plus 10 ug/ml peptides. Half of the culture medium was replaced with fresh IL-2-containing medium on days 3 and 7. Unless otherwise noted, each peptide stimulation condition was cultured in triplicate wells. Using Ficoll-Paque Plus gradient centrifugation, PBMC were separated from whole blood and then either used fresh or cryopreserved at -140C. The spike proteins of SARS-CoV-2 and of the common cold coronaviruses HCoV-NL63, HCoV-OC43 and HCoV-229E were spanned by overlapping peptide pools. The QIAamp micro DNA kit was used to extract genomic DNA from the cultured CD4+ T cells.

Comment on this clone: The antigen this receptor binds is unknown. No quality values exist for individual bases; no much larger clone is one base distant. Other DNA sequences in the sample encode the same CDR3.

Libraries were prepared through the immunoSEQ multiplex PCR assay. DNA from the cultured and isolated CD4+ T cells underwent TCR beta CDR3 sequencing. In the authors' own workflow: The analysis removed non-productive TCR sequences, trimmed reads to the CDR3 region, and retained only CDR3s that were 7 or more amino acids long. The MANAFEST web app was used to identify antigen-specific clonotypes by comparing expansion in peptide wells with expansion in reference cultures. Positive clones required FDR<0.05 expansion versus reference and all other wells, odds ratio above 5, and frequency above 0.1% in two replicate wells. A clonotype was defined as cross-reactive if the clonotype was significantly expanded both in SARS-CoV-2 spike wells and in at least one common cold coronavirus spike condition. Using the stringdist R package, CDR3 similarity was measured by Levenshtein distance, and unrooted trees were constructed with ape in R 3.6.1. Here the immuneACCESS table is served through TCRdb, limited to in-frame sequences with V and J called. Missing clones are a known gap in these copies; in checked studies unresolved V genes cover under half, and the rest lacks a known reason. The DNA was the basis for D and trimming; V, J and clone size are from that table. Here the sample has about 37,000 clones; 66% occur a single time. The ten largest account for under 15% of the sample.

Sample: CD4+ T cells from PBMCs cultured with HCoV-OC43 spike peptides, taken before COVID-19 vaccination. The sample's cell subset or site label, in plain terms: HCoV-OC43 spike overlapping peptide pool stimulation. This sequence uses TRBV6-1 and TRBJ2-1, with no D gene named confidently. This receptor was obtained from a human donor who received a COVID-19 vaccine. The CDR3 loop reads CASSERYNEQFF. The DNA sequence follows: TGTGCCAGCAGTGAAAGATACAATGAGCAGTTCTTC.